Each of the 12 T cell receptor beta chains below was sequenced from the same sample in a study of beta chain features in type 1 diabetes. All of the isolated RNA was reverse transcribed, so expressed TCRB transcripts were sequenced. The repertoire was sequenced with immunoSEQ multiplex PCR; TCRdb's copy has only in-frame clones and lacks some. The profile shows more than 20,000 clones, roughly 69% of them singletons. The specimen sequenced was Tregs from blood. These receptors were collected from a woman in her thirties or forties in good health.

This chain connects TRBV7-2 to TRBJ2-3; TRBD1 is a possible D gene (6 bases). CDR1 and CDR2 from the germline V gene are SGHTA and FQGNSA. The CDR3 runs 17 residues. V lost 4 bases and J lost 2, with 19 bases in between. CDR3 protein: CASSWGLGAHHTDTQYF. DNA for the CDR3: TGTGCCAGCAGCTGGGGGTTGGGGGCACACCACACAGATACGCAGTATTTT. Looking up the rest from reference TRBV7-2 and TRBJ2-3 gives the full variable domain: GAGVSQSPSNKVTEKGKDVELRCDPISGHTALYWYRQSLGQGLEFLIYFQGNSAPDKSGLPSDRFSAERTGGSVSTLTIQRTQQEDSAVYLCASSWGLGAHHTDTQYFGPGTRLTVL.

The chain combines TRBV10-3 with TRBJ1-3; D is unresolved. This CDR3 contains 13 residues. The V end lost 5 bases, the J end lost 6 bases, and 11 bases lay between the germline ends. Germline V gene sequence: CDR1 ENHRY, CDR2 SYGVKD. This CDR3 is CAISPGFLNTIYF. The CDR3 DNA reads TGTGCCATCAGTCCCGGGTTCTTAAACACCATATATTTT.

The CDR3 reads CATHAGAAKNIQYF. The CDR3 DNA sequence: TGTGCCACCCACGCCGGAGCAGCCAAAAACATTCAGTACTTC. The chain uses TRBV6-1 and TRBJ2-4, with unresolved D. Germline assignment: CDR1 MNHNS and CDR2 SASEGT. The CDR3 is made up of 14 amino acids. Trimming left V 10 bases short and J 0 bases short, with 13 bases between.

This chain uses TRBV5-1 with TRBJ2-5; 11 nucleotides agree with TRBD1. Germline values: CDR1 SGHRS, CDR2 YFSETQ. V trimming: 4 bases; J trimming: 2 bases; junction bases outside the gene matches: 13. This CDR3 is 18 amino acids long. Here the CDR3 reads CASSTRTGGIPLQETQYF. In nucleotides, the CDR3 is TGCGCCAGCAGCACCCGGACAGGGGGCATCCCCCTTCAAGAGACCCAGTACTTC.

This chain links TRBV5-1 with TRBJ1-3; 9 nucleotides line up with TRBD1. Germline-derived CDR1 and CDR2 are SGHRS and YFSETQ. This CDR3 contains 16 residues. J gave up 3 bases and V 0 bases, and 4 bases lay outside the gene matches. CDR3 DNA sequence: TGCGCCAGCAGCTTGGCCGGACAGGGGATTGGAAACACCATATATTTT. It is translated as CASSLAGQGIGNTIYF.

J is TRBJ2-5 and V is TRBV6-6, with D possibly being TRBD2 (7 bases). This CDR3 comprises 15 residues. V lost 2 bases to trimming and J lost 3 bases, with 13 bases between them. CDR1 is MNHNY, CDR2 SVGAGI, per germline (reference sequence). The CDR3 reads CASSYLRGGEETQYF. The CDR3, as DNA: TGTGCCAGCAGTTACCTTAGGGGGGGAGAAGAGACCCAGTACTTC.

CDR3 sequence: CASSYSRTGGSYEQYF. The CDR3 DNA sequence: TGTGCCAGCAGTTACTCACGGACAGGGGGTTCCTACGAGCAGTACTTC. The chain carries TRBV6-6 and TRBJ2-7; 10 positions agree with TRBD1. CDR1 is MNHNY, CDR2 SVGAGI, per germline (reference sequence). CDR3 length equals 16 residues. The V gene end was trimmed by 0 bases and the J gene end by 1 base; junction bases not matched to a gene: 3.

The chain has TRBV18 and TRBJ2-1; D perhaps matches TRBD1 (6 bases). The CDR3 length is 13 residues. Per the germline V gene, CDR1 is KGHSH and CDR2 is LQKENI. Trimming left V 5 bases short and J 7 bases short, with 12 bases between. The CDR3 nucleotides read TGTGCCAGCTCAGTATTACAGGGAAATGAGCAGTTCTTC. Its translation: CASSVLQGNEQFF.

The chain recombines TRBV5-1 with TRBJ2-3; possible D gene TRBD2, 6 bases. CDR1 and CDR2 from the germline V gene are SGHRS and YFSETQ. CDR3 size: 14 residues. V dropped 1 base and J dropped 8 bases, with 14 bases sitting between them. CDR3 sequence (DNA): TGCGCCAGCAGCTTGTTACTAGCCCGGGGTACGCAGTATTTT. The encoded protein is CASSLLLARGTQYF.

CDR3 in DNA: TGTGCCAGCTCATCCACCGTAGTAGGGGGCATTCCCTCTGGGGCCAACGTCCTGACTTTC. This sequence encodes CASSSTVVGGIPSGANVLTF. The chain combines TRBV18 with TRBJ2-6, with 7 bases aligning to TRBD1. Germline assignment: CDR1 KGHSH and CDR2 LQKENI. The CDR3 runs to 20 residues. After removal of 5 bases from V and 0 bases from J, the junction contained 16 bases not matched to a gene.

This clone occurred once. This chain links TRBV29-1 with TRBJ2-7, with a weak D call TRBD1 (6 bases). V lost 5 bases, J lost 5 bases, and 10 bases lay in between. CDR1 and CDR2 from the germline V gene are SQVTM and ANQGSEA. The CDR3 spans 11 residues. CDR3 protein: CSVKDSHEQYF. In nucleotides, the CDR3 is TGCAGCGTTAAGGACAGCCACGAGCAGTACTTC.

This clone appeared once. V and J are TRBV7-9 and TRBJ2-2, with 7 bases identical to TRBD2. V was pared by 10 bases and J by 2 bases, with 10 bases of the junction left unmatched. The CDR3 has 15 residues. The germline V gene has CDR1 SEHNR and CDR2 FQNEAQ (reference sequence). The DNA of the CDR3 is TGTGCCACCGCTAGAGCGGGAATAAACACCGGGGAGCTGTTTTTT. Its protein product is CATARAGINTGELFF.